This T cell receptor (beta chain) was retrieved from a study of Graves' ophthalmopathy and Graves' hyperthyroidism. Across the study: The stable label applied to hyperthyroidism with no ophthalmopathy within 18 months of follow-up. General study results and limits: The authors also found most expanded thyroid clonotypes above 0.001 frequency in blood.

The CDR3 totals 14 residues. CDR1 is SEHNR, CDR2 FQNEAQ, per germline (reference sequence). Trimming took off 6 bases at V and 3 bases at J, with 14 bases between the two ends. Patients were excluded if they had other autoimmune diseases or uncontrolled infections, and likewise if pregnancy or lactation applied. RNA transcripts provided the template for amplifying TCR beta CDR3 regions. A first-round RT-PCR used HTBI primers, followed by a second-round multiplex PCR. Each CDR3 protein gets one entry after TCRdb re-called the multiplex PCR reads with MiXCR. The data show around 1.1 million distinct CDR3 sequences, roughly 35% seen once. A note on this clonotype: The antigen is unknown.

The rearrangement links TRBV7-9 to TRBJ1-1; tentative D call: TRBD1 (5 bases). The source of this sequence is an adult man with Graves' hyperthyroidism. Sequences were obtained from peripheral blood or thyroid tissue (not recorded which). Written as DNA, the CDR3 is TGTGCCAGCAGTTCGACCGGGACCTACACTGAAGCTTTCTTT. This sequence encodes CASSSTGTYTEAFF.